The clone carrying this T cell receptor (beta chain) showed up just a few times. Its antigen is still unknown. The data originate from a study of T-cell reconstitution after alpha-beta-depleted transplantation in children. The authors prepared the TCRbeta library with unique molecular identifiers. TCRdb redid the calling of the PCR reads with MiXCR, one entry per CDR3 protein. This table holds around 190,000 distinct CDR3 sequences, approximately 6.9% found once. Study-level points and caveats: The origin of high day-60 TCRbeta diversity in some patients lay in surviving recipient T cells and thymic progenitors.

CDR1 and CDR2 from the germline V gene are SQVTM and ANQGSEA. V shed 6 bases and J 2 bases; nucleotides not matched to a gene: 11. The CDR3 runs 16 residues. The clonotype comes from a boy between 2 and 10 years old with acute lymphoblastic leukemia, due to receive a stem cell transplant. The sample here was PBMCs, taken before TCRalphabeta/CD19-depleted stem cell transplant. V gene TRBV29-1 combines with J gene TRBJ2-2; 8 bases agree with TRBD1. In DNA form, the CDR3 reads TGCAGCGTAACAAGACGGGGACAGGTTAACACCGGGGAGCTGTTTTTT. It codes for CSVTRRGQVNTGELFF.